This TCR beta chain was sequenced during a study of blood T cell repertoires in COVID-19. The V gene's germline CDR1 is SGHRS and CDR2 YFSETQ. V gave up 4 bases and J gave up 2 bases; unmatched junction bases: 6. CDR3 length: 15 amino acids. The method was immunoSEQ multiplex PCR; TCRdb's version includes in-frame clones alone and lacks a portion of them. The sample has roughly 97,000 clones; around 87% are singletons. The receptor was isolated from a human donor in a cohort sampled during active COVID-19. The V gene is TRBV5-1, the J gene TRBJ2-3; 8 bases fit TRBD1. The sample consisted of peripheral blood. In nucleotides, the CDR3 is TGCGCCAGCAGCCCCGGACAGGGAATCACAGATACGCAGTATTTT. This codes for CASSPGQGITDTQYF.